This record concerns one TCR beta chain sequence. Its antigen remains unknown. This record belongs to a study of T cells in Graves' hyperthyroidism and ophthalmopathy. General study points: Classification by a 13 V-J model distinguished ophthalmopathy from stable hyperthyroidism. Ophthalmopathy, which appeared later, was predicted by the model a median roughly 6.4 months before onset.

What was amplified from RNA transcripts were TCR beta CDR3 regions. HTBI primers were the set used in a first-round RT-PCR of the TCR CDR3. MiXCR, applied by TCRdb to the multiplex PCR reads, yields one record per CDR3 protein. The data show 300,000 to 450,000 distinct CDR3 sequences, around 25% seen once. Germline CDR1 SEHNR, CDR2 FQNEAQ (reference sequence). V lost 2 bases, J lost 6 bases, and 10 bases lay in between. This CDR3 is built from 13 residues. No progression to ophthalmopathy during 18 months of follow-up defined stable disease. Each patient was aged 18 to 65 and had newly diagnosed hyperthyroidism of under 2 months' duration.

The chain couples TRBV7-9 to TRBJ1-1; maybe TRBD1 (5 bases). Sequences were obtained from blood. This receptor was obtained from a man in his forties or fifties with Graves' hyperthyroidism. The DNA of the CDR3 is TGTGCCAGCAGCTTAATCCCAGGGCCTGAAGCTTTCTTT. Protein product: CASSLIPGPEAFF.